Listed below are T cell receptor beta chains from one sample, sequenced in a study of T cells in Graves' hyperthyroidism and ophthalmopathy. TCRdb fed the multiplex PCR reads into MiXCR, producing one record per CDR3 protein. The table has hundreds of thousands of distinct CDR3 sequences, roughly 14% seen once. Sequencing used blood. The receptors were gathered from a woman aged 40 to 49 with Graves' ophthalmopathy. Each CDR3 is given with its conserved first and last residue. The D gene is left open where the match is weak. Some rows have no size entry. The others give once, few or many, or a class for an expanded clone.

.,.,14,TRBV19,TRBJ2-5,CASSIVGEEETQYF,TGTGCCAGTAGTATAGTCGGGGAGGAAGAGACCCAGTACTTC
many,TRBD2,19,TRBV27,TRBJ2-1,CASSPWTSGRGNSYNEQFF,TGTGCCAGCAGTCCATGGACTAGCGGGAGGGGCAACTCCTACAATGAGCAGTTCTTC
few,TRBD1,14,TRBV20-1,TRBJ2-7,CSATPGTDPYEQYF,TGCAGTGCGACCCCCGGGACAGATCCCTACGAGCAGTACTTC
.,TRBD1,15,TRBV19,TRBJ2-7,CASSIRQGATYEQYF,TGTGCCAGTAGTATCCGACAGGGGGCGACCTACGAGCAGTACTTC
many,.,14,TRBV28,TRBJ1-2,CASGIGQERKRYTF,TGTGCCAGCGGAATAGGGCAGGAGAGAAAGCGCTACACCTTC
many,TRBD1,15,TRBV4-2,TRBJ1-1,CASSPEGAQNTEAFF,TGTGCCAGCAGCCCGGAGGGGGCCCAGAACACTGAAGCTTTCTTT
many,.,14,TRBV7-8,TRBJ1-5,CASSGRDRYQPQHF,TGTGCCAGCAGCGGCAGAGATAGATATCAGCCCCAGCATTTT
.,.,14,TRBV20-1,TRBJ2-5,CSVPSAATQETQYF,TGCAGTGTGCCCTCAGCGGCCACCCAAGAGACCCAGTACTTC
many,.,12,TRBV9,TRBJ2-2,CASTTGAGELFF,TGTGCCAGCACTACGGGGGCTGGGGAGCTGTTTTTT
many,TRBD1,17,TRBV4-1,TRBJ1-2,CASSQEGTGQGSYGYTF,TGCGCCAGCAGCCAAGAAGGCACCGGACAGGGTAGCTATGGCTACACCTTC
many,.,16,TRBV6-1,TRBJ1-5,CASDRKWENSNQPQHF,TGTGCCAGCGACAGAAAATGGGAAAATAGCAATCAGCCCCAGCATTTT
many,.,18,TRBV6-1,TRBJ1-5,CASSKLSYRDISNQPQHF,TGTGCCAGCAGTAAACTAAGCTACCGGGACATTAGCAATCAGCCCCAGCATTTT
many,TRBD1,15,TRBV28,TRBJ1-3,CASSPGTGPGNTIYF,TGTGCCAGCAGTCCCGGGACAGGGCCTGGAAACACCATATATTTT
few,.,15,TRBV5-5,TRBJ2-7,CASSRRQDLSYEQYF,TGTGCCAGCAGCAGAAGACAGGACCTCTCCTACGAGCAGTACTTC
many,.,15,TRBV24-1,TRBJ2-5,CATSDSGQLQETQYF,TGTGCCACCAGTGACTCGGGACAACTCCAAGAGACCCAGTACTTC
.,TRBD2,15,TRBV5-1,TRBJ2-2,CASAGGTPGSGELFF,TGCGCCAGCGCGGGAGGGACTCCAGGTTCCGGGGAGCTGTTTTTT
few,.,18,TRBV19,TRBJ1-3,CASSMRVGGTSSGNTIYF,TGTGCCAGTAGTATGCGGGTAGGCGGCACGAGCTCTGGAAACACCATATATTTT
many,TRBD1,14,TRBV15,TRBJ1-2,CATSRSGDSYGYTF,TGTGCCACCAGCAGATCTGGGGACAGCTATGGCTACACCTTC
.,TRBD2,16,TRBV6-5,TRBJ2-2,CASSYSGGSGTGELFF,TGTGCCAGCAGTTACTCGGGCGGGAGTGGGACCGGGGAGCTGTTTTTT
many,.,12,TRBV2,TRBJ2-7,CASSEDVYEQYF,TGTGCCAGCAGTGAAGATGTCTACGAGCAGTACTTC
many,.,13,TRBV2,TRBJ1-1,CASSDLTGPEAFF,TGTGCCAGCAGTGATCTCACAGGACCTGAAGCTTTCTTT
.,TRBD2,16,TRBV5-5,TRBJ2-7,CASSLVALAGVDEQYF,TGTGCCAGCAGCTTGGTGGCTCTAGCGGGAGTGGACGAGCAGTACTTC
many,.,13,TRBV3-1,TRBJ1-2,CASSQDGTSGYTF,TGTGCCAGCAGCCAAGATGGGACATCCGGCTACACCTTC
.,.,14,TRBV7-8,TRBJ1-1,CASSPFVKGTEAFF,TGTGCCAGTAGTCCCTTTGTGAAGGGCACTGAAGCTTTCTTT
many,.,14,TRBV4-2,TRBJ2-7,CASSQDPDNYEQYF,TGTGCCAGCAGCCAAGACCCTGACAACTACGAGCAGTACTTC
many,TRBD1,15,TRBV5-1,TRBJ1-1,CASSRETGGNTEAFF,TGCGCCAGCAGCAGAGAGACAGGGGGAAACACTGAAGCTTTCTTT
many,.,14,TRBV19,TRBJ1-1,CASSPSPLNTEAFF,TGTGCCAGTAGTCCAAGCCCCTTGAACACTGAAGCTTTCTTT
many,.,12,TRBV6-5,TRBJ2-7,CATRYFSYEQYF,TGTGCCACCCGCTACTTCTCCTACGAGCAGTACTTC
many,.,18,TRBV6-2/TRBV6-3,TRBJ1-2,CASSPLYKAAISNYGYTF,TGTGCCAGCAGTCCCCTCTATAAGGCCGCCATATCTAACTATGGCTACACCTTC
.,.,13,TRBV28,TRBJ1-5,CASIKGVYQPQHF,TGTGCCAGCATCAAAGGGGTCTATCAGCCCCAGCATTTT
few,.,16,TRBV4-3,TRBJ1-1,CASSQDRGGGSTEAFF,TGCGCCAGCAGCCAAGACAGGGGCGGTGGTAGCACTGAAGCTTTCTTT
.,TRBD1,13,TRBV12-3/TRBV12-4,TRBJ1-1,CASTPTGVTEAFF,TGTGCCAGCACCCCGACAGGGGTCACTGAAGCTTTCTTT
.,.,15,TRBV3-1,TRBJ1-1,CARSQERTFNTEAFF,TGTGCCAGAAGCCAAGAAAGGACCTTCAACACTGAAGCTTTCTTT
many,TRBD2,17,TRBV25-1,TRBJ2-7,CASSAAGLAGGHYEQYF,TGTGCCAGCAGTGCCGCGGGACTAGCGGGAGGGCACTACGAGCAGTACTTC
many,TRBD1,14,TRBV19,TRBJ2-7,CASSLGQGAIEQYF,TGTGCCAGTAGTCTCGGACAGGGGGCGATTGAGCAGTACTTC
many,.,13,TRBV15,TRBJ1-1,CATSRDVRGRAFF,TGTGCCACCAGCAGAGATGTGAGGGGAAGAGCTTTCTTT
many,TRBD1,15,TRBV28,TRBJ1-2,CASRPNTGGEYGYTF,TGTGCCAGCAGACCAAATACAGGGGGCGAATATGGCTACACCTTC
.,.,12,TRBV19,TRBJ2-7,CATSTSIYEQYF,TGTGCCACCTCTACATCTATCTACGAGCAGTACTTC
many,TRBD1,14,TRBV12-3/TRBV12-4,TRBJ1-2,CASSPTGEGSGYTF,TGTGCCAGCAGCCCGACAGGGGAGGGAAGTGGCTACACCTTC
.,.,18,TRBV12-3/TRBV12-4,TRBJ1-3,CASSLADRFVSSGNTIYF,TGTGCCAGCAGTTTAGCCGACAGGTTTGTCAGCTCTGGAAACACCATATATTTT
many,.,14,TRBV2,TRBJ1-1,CASRDSEALTEAFF,TGTGCCAGCAGGGACAGTGAAGCCCTAACTGAAGCTTTCTTT
.,TRBD1,14,TRBV30,TRBJ1-6,CAWTWDRGVSPLHF,TGTGCCTGGACCTGGGACAGGGGTGTCTCACCCCTCCACTTT
many,TRBD2,21,TRBV24-1,TRBJ2-1,CATSDFSGTSGTKSSYNEQFF,TGTGCCACCAGTGATTTCTCCGGGACTAGCGGGACAAAAAGCTCCTACAATGAGCAGTTCTTC
.,TRBD1,15,TRBV12-3/TRBV12-4,TRBJ1-2,CASSLQDRVSYGYTF,TGTGCCAGCAGTTTGCAGGACAGGGTCTCCTATGGCTACACCTTC
many,TRBD1,12,TRBV14,TRBJ2-7,CASSGQGVEQYF,TGTGCCAGCAGCGGACAGGGAGTCGAGCAGTACTTC
many,.,13,TRBV6-2/TRBV6-3,TRBJ2-7,CASSPRGAYEQYF,TGTGCCAGCAGTCCCCGAGGAGCCTACGAGCAGTACTTC
many,.,14,TRBV10-3,TRBJ2-7,CAISESGEPYEQYF,TGTGCCATCAGTGAGTCAGGGGAGCCCTACGAGCAGTACTTC
.,.,13,TRBV28,TRBJ2-5,CASSPYGIETQYF,TGTGCCAGCAGCCCGTATGGAATTGAGACCCAGTACTTC
many,TRBD1,13,TRBV30,TRBJ1-1,CAWSPGQGAEAFF,TGTGCCTGGAGTCCGGGACAGGGGGCTGAAGCTTTCTTT
many,TRBD1,19,TRBV12-3/TRBV12-4,TRBJ2-6,CASSFLRDRVPSGANVLTF,TGTGCCAGCAGTTTCCTCCGGGACAGGGTGCCCTCTGGGGCCAACGTCCTGACTTTC
many,.,15,TRBV5-1,TRBJ1-2,CASSLYSRSPYGPTF,TGCGCCAGCAGCTTGTATAGCCGGAGCCCCTACGGACCCACCTTC
many,.,13,TRBV6-2/TRBV6-3,TRBJ1-1,CGSRRGLNTEAFF,TGTGGGTCCCGGAGGGGATTGAACACTGAAGCTTTCTTT
many,.,13,TRBV12-3/TRBV12-4,TRBJ2-1,CASSFGGNNEQFF,TGTGCCAGCAGTTTTGGTGGGAACAATGAGCAGTTCTTC
many,TRBD1,15,TRBV14,TRBJ2-7,CASSRKDRGRNEQYF,TGTGCCAGCAGCCGGAAAGACAGGGGACGGAACGAGCAGTACTTC